The subject of this entry is one T cell receptor (beta chain). The antigen remains undetermined. This entry belongs to a study of cytomegalovirus exposure and HLA in healthy donors. Those who donated were healthy bone marrow donors. Both 60 Vbeta primers and 13 Jbeta primers went into the PCR. Authors' analysis steps: About 10 million shared chains were among about 80 million unique TCR beta chains counted in a later analysis. The assay was immunoSEQ multiplex PCR, and TCRdb's table has in-frame clones only and misses some. The V and J calls and clone size come from that table; D and trimming were worked out from the DNA. In the table there are 110,000 or so clones, around 77% of which are singletons. General study points: Immune exposure information comprised only CMV serostatus.

This sequence originates from a man between 18 and 35 years old in good health and CMV-seropositive. The source material was PBMCs.

DNA of the CDR3: TGTGCCACCAGCAGAGATAGGGCGGGGGGGGAGACCCAGTACTTC. Translation: CATSRDRAGGETQYF. The rearrangement links TRBV15 to TRBJ2-5; 9 nucleotides agree with TRBD2. This CDR3 spans 15 amino acids. Germline trimming cut 0 bases from V and 5 bases from J; bases unmatched to any gene: 4. The germline gives CDR1 LNHNV, CDR2 YYDKDF (reference sequence).